Listed below are T cell receptor beta chains from one sample, sequenced in a study of T cells in localized non-small cell lung cancer. The method was immunoSEQ multiplex PCR; TCRdb's version includes in-frame clones alone and lacks a portion of them. In the table there are about 77,000 clones, roughly 91% of which are singletons. The sample consisted of peripheral blood, taken before any cancer treatment. The receptor set was obtained from a woman aged 40-69 years with stage I squamous cell lung carcinoma. CDR3s include the opening cysteine and the closing phenylalanine or tryptophan. The order of the fields is clone size, D gene, J gene, V gene, CDR3 DNA, CDR3 protein. D genes are given only for firm matches. Not all rows give a size; the values are once, few, many and, for expanded clones, a class.

size: NA; D: TRBD2; J: TRBJ2-7; V: TRBV2; DNA: TGTGCCAGCAGTGAGGCGACTAGCCCAGGGGAGCAGTACTTC; CDR3: CASSEATSPGEQYF
size: NA; D: NA; J: TRBJ2-3; V: TRBV19; DNA: TGTGCCAGTAGTATACACACAGATACGCAGTATTTT; CDR3: CASSIHTDTQYF
size: NA; D: NA; J: TRBJ2-2; V: TRBV5-1; DNA: TGCGCCAGCAGCTTGGGGGACACCGGGGAGCTGTTTTTT; CDR3: CASSLGDTGELFF
size: few; D: NA; J: TRBJ2-7; V: TRBV2; DNA: TGTGCCAGCAGTGATGGGCAAACCTTAACCTACGAGCAGTACTTC; CDR3: CASSDGQTLTYEQYF
size: once; D: NA; J: TRBJ2-2; V: TRBV11-3; DNA: TGTGCCAGCAGCTCAGTAGAGGCGGACACCGGGGAGCTGTTTTTT; CDR3: CASSSVEADTGELFF
size: NA; D: TRBD2; J: TRBJ2-2; V: TRBV5-1; DNA: TGCGCCAGCAGCTTGTTGGTATTAGGACTAGCGGTCACCGGGGAGCTGTTTTTT; CDR3: CASSLLVLGLAVTGELFF
size: NA; D: TRBD1; J: TRBJ2-2; V: TRBV28; DNA: TGTGCCAGCAGCCTTGGGTCGGCAGGGGGCTTTCACGGGGAGCTGTTTTTT; CDR3: CASSLGSAGGFHGELFF
size: NA; D: NA; J: TRBJ1-1; V: TRBV2; DNA: TGTGCCAGCAGCGAATATGGGAACACTGAAGCTTTCTTT; CDR3: CASSEYGNTEAFF
size: NA; D: NA; J: TRBJ2-3; V: TRBV5-1; DNA: TGCGCCAGCAGCCCTAGAGGGCTAGCCCCACACTACACAGATACGCAGTATTTT; CDR3: CASSPRGLAPHYTDTQYF
size: NA; D: NA; J: TRBJ1-1; V: TRBV19; DNA: TGTGCCAGTATCCTGACGGCAGGTAGGGTGAACACTGAAGCTTTCTTT; CDR3: CASILTAGRVNTEAFF
size: NA; D: NA; J: TRBJ1-4; V: TRBV23-1; DNA: TGCGCCAGCAGACCCCCCCCCGCGCGCGGGGGGAATGAAAAACTGTTTTTT; CDR3: CASRPPPARGGNEKLFF
size: NA; D: TRBD2; J: TRBJ2-3; V: TRBV5-8; DNA: TGTGCCAGCAGCTTACTAGCGGCCTCAGCTACCCCAGATACGCAGTATTTT; CDR3: CASSLLAASATPDTQYF
size: NA; D: NA; J: TRBJ1-2; V: TRBV6-5; DNA: TGTGCCAGCAGTCCTCTCTCCGGGAGAAGCTACACCTTC; CDR3: CASSPLSGRSYTF
size: NA; D: TRBD2; J: TRBJ2-1; V: TRBV5-1; DNA: TGCGCCAGCAGCTTGGGCGGGGGACCCTACAATGAGCAGTTCTTC; CDR3: CASSLGGGPYNEQFF
size: NA; D: TRBD1; J: TRBJ2-5; V: TRBV11-2; DNA: TGTGCCAGCAGCCTAGACAGGGGACGGGAGACCCAGTACTTC; CDR3: CASSLDRGRETQYF
size: NA; D: TRBD1; J: TRBJ2-2; V: TRBV4-1; DNA: TGCGCCAGCAGCCAAGTCAGGGGGCGTACCGGGGAGCTGTTTTTT; CDR3: CASSQVRGRTGELFF
size: NA; D: NA; J: TRBJ2-5; V: TRBV30; DNA: TGTGCCTGGAATGTCGGAGCAGGGGGAGGAGAGACCCAGTACTTC; CDR3: CAWNVGAGGGETQYF
size: NA; D: NA; J: TRBJ1-1; V: TRBV7-2; DNA: TGTGCCAGCAGCTTAGCGCCAACAAAGAACACTGAAGCTTTCTTT; CDR3: CASSLAPTKNTEAFF
size: NA; D: NA; J: TRBJ1-2; V: TRBV6-5; DNA: TGTGCCAGCAGTCTGAACTATGGCTACACCTTC; CDR3: CASSLNYGYTF
size: NA; D: NA; J: TRBJ1-4; V: TRBV11-2; DNA: TGTGCCAGCAGCTTAGTTGCTAATGAAAAACTGTTTTTT; CDR3: CASSLVANEKLFF
size: few; D: NA; J: TRBJ2-7; V: TRBV7-9; DNA: TGTGCCAGCAGCCCCGGACAGAGCTCCTACGAGCAGTACTTC; CDR3: CASSPGQSSYEQYF
size: NA; D: TRBD1; J: TRBJ1-1; V: TRBV12-5; DNA: TGTGCTAGTGGGACGACAGGGTTTACTGAAGCTTTCTTT; CDR3: CASGTTGFTEAFF
size: NA; D: NA; J: TRBJ1-1; V: TRBV6-5; DNA: TGTGCCAGCAGGCCGTTCATGAACACTGAAGCTTTCTTT; CDR3: CASRPFMNTEAFF
size: NA; D: TRBD1; J: TRBJ1-2; V: TRBV6-5; DNA: TGTGCCAGCATGAAGGGACAGCTCAACTATGGCTACACCTTC; CDR3: CASMKGQLNYGYTF
size: NA; D: TRBD2; J: TRBJ2-5; V: TRBV2; DNA: TGTGCCAGCAGGGGAATTAGCGGGGGGTCTGGAGAGACCCAGTACTTC; CDR3: CASRGISGGSGETQYF
size: NA; D: TRBD1; J: TRBJ1-2; V: TRBV5-6; DNA: TGTGCCAGCAGCTTGATGGACAGGACGAGGGGCTACACCTTC; CDR3: CASSLMDRTRGYTF
size: NA; D: NA; J: TRBJ1-2; V: TRBV6-1; DNA: TGTGCCATCAGTGAGTCCCCCACAGGGACATCGACCTATGGCTACACCTTC; CDR3: CAISESPTGTSTYGYTF
size: once; D: TRBD1; J: TRBJ2-7; V: TRBV30; DNA: TGTGCCTGGAGGTGGGGACAGGGCTCCTACGAGCAGTACTTC; CDR3: CAWRWGQGSYEQYF
size: NA; D: TRBD2; J: TRBJ2-3; V: TRBV7-6; DNA: TGTGCCAGCAGCCGCCCGACTAGTGGGAGGGCTCTCACAGATACGCAGTATTTT; CDR3: CASSRPTSGRALTDTQYF